The clone carrying this T cell receptor (beta chain) has only a few counts. Its target is not known. This sample is drawn from a study of beta chain features in type 1 diabetes. One heparinised draw of blood, averaging approximately 110 mL, came from each donor. The study's findings and limits: Equally in patients and controls, PCR might preferentially amplify shorter templates. Any role of HLA type in TCRB rearrangement remained unresolved here.

Isolated RNA was reverse transcribed in full, so expressed TCRB transcripts were sequenced. Each sample of naive, central memory or regulatory T cells had, on average, around 3.3 million reads. TCRdb's copy holds only in-frame clones and misses some; the assay was immunoSEQ multiplex PCR. The profile shows about 370,000 clones, less than 15% of them singletons. The receptor was derived from a young woman in good health. Sequenced input: naive CD4+ T cells from blood.

CDR3 DNA: TGCAGCGTTGTAAGACAGGGGGGTGACACCGGGGAGCTGTTTTTT. Translating it yields CSVVRQGGDTGELFF. The rearrangement uses TRBV29-1 and TRBJ2-2; 9 bases match TRBD1. V lost 4 bases, J lost 3 bases, and 6 bases stayed unmatched. Germline V gene lookup returns CDR1 SQVTM and CDR2 ANQGSEA. The CDR3 length is 15 residues.